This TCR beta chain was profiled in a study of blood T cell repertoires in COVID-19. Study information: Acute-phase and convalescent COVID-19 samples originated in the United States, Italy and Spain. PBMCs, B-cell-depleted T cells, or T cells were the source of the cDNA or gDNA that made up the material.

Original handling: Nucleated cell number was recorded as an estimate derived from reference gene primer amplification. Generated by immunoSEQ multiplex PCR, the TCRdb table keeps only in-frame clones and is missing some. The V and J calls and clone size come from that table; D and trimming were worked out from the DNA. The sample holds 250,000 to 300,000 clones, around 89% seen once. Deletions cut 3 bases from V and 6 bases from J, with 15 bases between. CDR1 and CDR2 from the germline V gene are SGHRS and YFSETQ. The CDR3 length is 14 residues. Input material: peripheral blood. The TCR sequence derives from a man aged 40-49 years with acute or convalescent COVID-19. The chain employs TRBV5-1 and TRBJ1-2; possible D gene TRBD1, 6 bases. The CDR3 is CASSSTAGGDGYTF. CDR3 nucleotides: TGCGCCAGCAGCTCTACGGCTGGGGGCGATGGCTACACCTTC.